The T cell receptor beta chain under discussion was sequenced for a study of siplizumab effects on memory and regulatory T cells. The study, taken as a whole, reports: Sequences that were alloreactive and traceable to unstimulated CD4+ memory cells were significantly reduced by siplizumab. Proliferating Tregs taken from siplizumab cultures were not shown to have a confirmed suppressive function. Apparently key alloresponse contributors, naive T cells also seemed more diverse than memory cells.

The CDR3 runs to 15 residues. Germline values: CDR1 SGHNT, CDR2 YYREEE (reference sequence). Trimming took 5 bases from V and 5 from J, leaving 19 bases between them. As regards this clone: Its antigen is still unknown.

Some clones are missing from TCRdb's copy, which holds only in-frame ones; the method was immunoSEQ multiplex PCR. Of 100,000 to 110,000 clones listed, about 91% are singletons. Sequencing input: CD4+ T cells sorted from blood. The TCR was taken from a human donor in good health. The rearrangement uses TRBV5-4 and TRBJ1-1; D might be TRBD1 (5 bases). The CDR3 loop is CASSYLSGYGTEAFF. The DNA for the CDR3 is TGTGCCAGCAGTTATCTCTCAGGGTATGGGACTGAAGCTTTCTTT.